This entry describes one TCR beta chain. This sample is part of a study of T cells expressing NK-cell markers. Study-level background: All TCR beta repertoires analysed originated from sorted CD3+CD56+NKG2C+, CD3+CD56+NKG2C- and CD3+CD56-NKG2C+ T cells.

Germline CDR1 is GTSNPN and CDR2 is SVGIG (reference sequence). The CDR3 has 16 amino acids. TCRdb re-called the 5' RACE reads and catalogs CDR3 proteins one per entry, DNA excluded. The sample includes some 110,000 distinct CDR3 sequences. V and J are TRBV30 and TRBJ2-2; no DNA is available, so the TRBD1 call from TCRdb remains unchecked. This clonotype originated in a woman aged 18-70 years in good health. The material sequenced was blood T cells: a sorted CD56 or NKG2C T cell subset, CD4+ or CD8+ T cells, or bulk PBMC T cells (not recorded which). CDR3 protein: CAWADPTGGEIGELFF.